Listed below are T cell receptor beta chains from one sample, sequenced in a study of blood T cell repertoires in COVID-19. Sequenced by immunoSEQ multiplex PCR; TCRdb stores in-frame clones only, minus some. The sample lists 65,000 to 90,000 clones, around 88% occurring once. The sample consisted of peripheral blood. The receptors originated from an older man with COVID-19, enrolled during active disease. CDR3s include the opening cysteine and the closing phenylalanine or tryptophan. The order of the fields is V gene, CDR3 protein.

V: TRBV2; CDR3: CASFPGQGWSGNTIYF
V: TRBV5-1; CDR3: CASSSGRTAASTDTQYF
V: TRBV5-6; CDR3: CASSLQGELFF
V: TRBV2; CDR3: CASSARGNTEAFF
V: TRBV5-1; CDR3: CASSLSPGQEYYEQYF
V: TRBV13; CDR3: CASSLKVGRGNYNEQFF
V: TRBV10-2; CDR3: CASRLQGGTEAFF
V: TRBV7-2; CDR3: CASRLRGNEKLFF
V: TRBV6-5; CDR3: CASSYSRSGALFF
V: TRBV2; CDR3: CASVASGSSYNEQFF
V: TRBV7-9; CDR3: CASSLAGGREKLFF
V: TRBV29-1; CDR3: CSVRGLNTEAFF
V: TRBV27; CDR3: CASSLDSGSNQPQHF
V: TRBV19; CDR3: CASSSQGSTDTQYF
V: TRBV4-1; CDR3: CASSRRQGIDSPLHF
V: TRBV7-9; CDR3: CASSLEDSQYF
V: TRBV3-1/TRBV3-2; CDR3: CASSETGTSGGSNEQFF
V: TRBV28; CDR3: CASSAWTSGDNEQFF
V: TRBV5-4; CDR3: CASSPGQGALGYTF
V: TRBV18; CDR3: CASSLGPETQYF
V: TRBV6-5; CDR3: CASRRTGGNSPLHF
V: TRBV19; CDR3: CASSASGINQPQHF
V: TRBV5-1; CDR3: CASSLATSADTQYF
V: TRBV5-1; CDR3: CASSWPQGSGYTDTQYF
V: TRBV10-3; CDR3: CAITSDRSPNYGYTF
V: TRBV6-1; CDR3: CASSEHGDRAYYGYTF